Below are 30 T cell receptor beta chains sequenced from a single sample in a study of blood T cell repertoires in COVID-19. Here immunoSEQ multiplex PCR was the method, and the copy in TCRdb shows in-frame clones only, minus some. The sample records 30,000 to 35,000 clones, around 87% being singletons. Sequencing was carried out using peripheral blood. These receptors all stem from a man older than 75 with active COVID-19.

With regard to this clone: At one of its ends the junction is not consistent with the germline gene, which may arise from a read error. The chain employs TRBV3-1 (or the pseudogene TRBV3-2) and TRBJ2-7; TRBD2 matches at 7 bases. In germline, CDR1 is LGHDT, CDR2 YNNKEL (reference sequence). CDR3 length equals 13 residues. CDR3 region: CASSQDRAGGRVF. CDR3 sequence (DNA): TGTGCCAGCAGCCAAGATCGGGCTGGCGGGAGAGTCTTC.

The V call is TRBV3-1 (or the pseudogene TRBV3-2), the J call TRBJ2-5; D ambiguous. V was pared by 2 bases and J by 5 bases, with 15 bases between. The CDR3 runs to 15 residues. Germline loops: CDR1 LGHDT, CDR2 YNNKEL (reference sequence). The CDR3 DNA reads as TGTGCCAGCAGCCAAAGAAACCGCCTCGGTGAGACCCAGTACTTC. The encoded protein is CASSQRNRLGETQYF.

The genes are TRBV5-5 and TRBJ1-5, with D perhaps TRBD1 (5 bases). The length of the CDR3 is 13 residues. Trimming removed 4 bases at V and 9 bases at J, with 14 bases between. The germline gives CDR1 SGHKS, CDR2 YYEKEE (reference sequence). The CDR3 sequence: CASSPPAGRPQHF. The CDR3 DNA reads TGTGCCAGCAGCCCCCCGGCAGGGCGGCCCCAGCATTTT. The entire variable domain, with the rest obtained from reference TRBV5-5 and TRBJ1-5, is as follows: DAGVTQSPTHLIKTRGQQVTLRCSPISGHKSVSWYQQVLGQGPQFIFQYYEKEERGRGNFPDRFSARQFPNYSSELNVNALLLGDSALYLCASSPPAGRPQHFGDGTRLSIL.

This sequence joins TRBV28 and TRBJ1-5, with D unresolved. CDR1 and CDR2 from the germline V gene are MDHEN and SYDVKM. The V and J ends lost 10 bases and 1 base respectively, with 8 bases between them. There are 12 residues in the CDR3. This CDR3 reads CATLSSNQPQHF. As DNA, the CDR3 is TGTGCCACCTTGTCCAGCAATCAGCCCCAGCATTTT.

The CDR3 region has the DNA TGTGCCAGCAACCGACTAGCGGGAGTGTACGAGCAGTACTTC. Amino acids: CASNRLAGVYEQYF. This rearrangement joins TRBV6-5 to TRBJ2-7, with 12 nucleotides matching TRBD2. Trimming removed 7 bases from V and 4 bases from J; junction bases left unmatched: 5. The CDR3 contains 14 residues. Germline CDR1 reads MNHEY; CDR2 reads SVGAGI.

This chain links TRBV29-1 with TRBJ1-2; a weak D match, TRBD1 (5 bases). Deletions cut 5 bases from V and 4 bases from J, with 17 bases between. This CDR3 is 14 amino acids long. Per germline, CDR1 SQVTM and CDR2 ANQGSEA. The CDR3: CSVSTGGEPYGYTF. DNA for the CDR3: TGCAGCGTTAGCACAGGAGGGGAACCCTATGGCTACACCTTC.

This chain uses TRBV5-1 with TRBJ2-6; D possibly corresponds to TRBD1 (5 bases). CDR1 is SGHRS, CDR2 YFSETQ, per germline. V dropped 2 bases and J dropped 5 bases, with 17 bases sitting between them. This CDR3 spans 17 amino acids. The CDR3, as DNA: TGCGCCAGCAGCTTCCGTGATCAGGGTGTAAGGGCCAACGTCCTGACTTTC. Its protein product is CASSFRDQGVRANVLTF.

V usage is TRBV7-9 and J usage is TRBJ2-1, with 12 bases matching TRBD2. Germline V CDR1 and CDR2: SEHNR, FQNEAQ (reference sequence). V lost 1 base and J lost 5; bases outside the gene matches: 6. The length of the CDR3 is 17 residues. CDR3 bases: TGTGCCAGCAGCTTAGGAGGACTAGCGGGGCCGGACAATGAGCAGTTCTTC. It is translated as CASSLGGLAGPDNEQFF.

The chain links TRBV28 to TRBJ2-7, with D possibly TRBD1 on 6 matching bases. V shed 0 bases and J shed 2 bases, with 8 bases lying between them. Germline loops: CDR1 MDHEN, CDR2 SYDVKM. The CDR3 runs 14 residues. DNA of the CDR3: TGTGCCAGCAGTTTATGGGACAGACCCTACGAGCAGTACTTC. Translation: CASSLWDRPYEQYF.

This chain connects TRBV20-1 to TRBJ2-7, with TRBD1 identical over 9 bases. With 4 bases clipped from V and 9 bases from J, the junction kept 1 base outside the gene matches. This CDR3 has 10 amino acids. Germline V gives CDR1 DFQATT, CDR2 SNEGSKA (reference sequence). As DNA, the CDR3 is TGCAGTGCTATGACAGGGGGGCAGTACTTC. Protein: CSAMTGGQYF.

The rearrangement links TRBV6-2 or TRBV6-3 to TRBJ2-7, with 10 positions matching TRBD2. CDR3 length: 17 amino acids. Germline CDR1 reads MNHEY; CDR2 reads SVGEGT. V was pared by 6 bases and J by 2 bases, with 13 bases of the junction left unmatched. The chain's CDR3 is CASSPLTTSGKTYEQYF. The CDR3 DNA sequence: TGTGCCAGCAGCCCCCTCACTACTAGCGGGAAGACCTACGAGCAGTACTTC.

The chain joins TRBV5-1 to TRBJ2-7, with 14 positions matching TRBD2. Germline lookup yields CDR1 SGHRS and CDR2 YFSETQ. Trimming at V came to 0 bases and at J to 2 bases, leaving 16 bases not matched to a gene. The CDR3 covers 21 residues. The CDR3, as DNA: TGCGCCAGCAGCTTGGATGTGAATTCCGGGACTAGCGGGAGAGGGGCCTACGAGCAGTACTTC. Its translation is CASSLDVNSGTSGRGAYEQYF.

This clone has only one observation. The V and J genes are TRBV5-1 and TRBJ2-6; 11 bases line up with TRBD2. V dropped 0 bases and J dropped 2; count of bases not matched to a gene: 1. The CDR3 is made up of 17 amino acids. The V gene's germline CDR1 is SGHRS and CDR2 YFSETQ. In nucleotides, the CDR3 is TGCGCCAGCAGCTTGGAACTAGCGGGAGCTGGGGCCAACGTCCTGACTTTC. It translates to CASSLELAGAGANVLTF.

Regarding this clone: An end of the junction differs from the germline gene, which may be a read error. The chain employs TRBV7-2 and TRBJ2-7, with 11 bases that match TRBD2. The CDR3 loop spans 14 amino acids. The germline CDR1 and CDR2 sequences are SGHTA and FQGNSA. The CDR3: CASSLAGGLYEQYF. CDR3 in DNA: TGTGCCAGCAGCCTAGCGGGAGGTCTCTACGAGCAGTACTTC.

The chain carries TRBV2 and TRBJ1-4; D is undetermined. The CDR3 extends over 13 amino acids. Germline CDR1 SNHLY, CDR2 FYNNEI. Trimming removed 4 bases at V and 11 bases at J, with 14 bases between. CDR3 DNA sequence: TGTGCCAGCAGTGTGTCACTCTCGCGCAAACTGTTTTTT. It translates to CASSVSLSRKLFF.

This chain links TRBV27 with TRBJ1-2, with D possibly being TRBD1 (6 bases). CDR1 is MNHEY, CDR2 SMNVEV, per germline (reference sequence). Trimming pared 6 bases from V and 0 bases from J, leaving 8 bases between. The CDR3 contains 13 residues. As DNA, the CDR3 is TGTGCCAGCAGCCGGACAGCTAACTATGGCTACACCTTC. It yields the protein CASSRTANYGYTF.

This rearrangement joins TRBV2 to TRBJ2-7; D may be TRBD2 (5 bases). The V and J ends lost 5 bases and 7 bases respectively, with 12 bases between them. CDR1 is SNHLY and CDR2 is FYNNEI in the germline V gene. The CDR3 has 12 residues. The CDR3 region is CASSFRRGEQYF. CDR3 DNA sequence: TGTGCCAGCAGTTTCCGACGGGGAGAGCAGTACTTC. The full variable domain, completed using reference TRBV2 and TRBJ2-7, is EPEVTQTPSHQVTQMGQEVILRCVPISNHLYFYWYRQILGQKVEFLVSFYNNEISEKSEIFDDQFSVERPDGSNFTLKIRSTKLEDSAMYFCASSFRRGEQYFGPGTRLTVT.

This chain uses TRBV12-3 or TRBV12-4 with TRBJ2-5; a weak D match, TRBD1 (6 bases). The CDR3 sequence is 13 residues long. V lost 7 bases and J lost 2, with 11 bases in between. CDR3 sequence: CASKKDSQETQYF. The CDR3 coding sequence is TGTGCCAGCAAAAAGGACAGTCAAGAGACCCAGTACTTC.

CDR3 region: CASSLRYGSNEQFF. In DNA, the CDR3 is TGTGCCAGCAGCTTGCGGTACGGGTCGAATGAGCAGTTCTTC. V gene TRBV5-6 combines with J gene TRBJ2-1, with D uncertain. This CDR3 has 14 amino acids. Germline values: CDR1 SGHDT, CDR2 YYEEEE. Deletions cut 1 base from V and 7 bases from J, with 12 bases between.

The CDR3 coding sequence is TGTGCCAGTAGTACCGGCGGAATCCGGCCCTATAATTCACCCCTCCACTTT. This gives the protein CASSTGGIRPYNSPLHF. The chain has TRBV19 and TRBJ1-6; D gene unclear. Trimming pared 4 bases from V and 2 bases from J, leaving 15 bases between. The CDR3 consists of 17 residues. Per the germline V gene, CDR1 is LNHDA and CDR2 is SQIVND (reference sequence).

The chain joins TRBV9 to TRBJ2-5, with 9 bases lining up with TRBD2. Trimming took 2 bases from V and 6 from J; bases not matched to a gene: 8. Germline assignment: CDR1 SGDLS and CDR2 YYNGEE. This CDR3 comprises 15 residues. CDR3 sequence: CASSVTAGGIQTQYF. The CDR3 DNA follows: TGTGCCAGCAGCGTGACAGCGGGAGGTATCCAGACCCAGTACTTC.

CDR3 sequence (DNA): TGTGCCAGCAGCTTAGGACTACTAGCGGACTCCAATGAGCAGTTCTTC. Encoded protein: CASSLGLLADSNEQFF. This chain connects TRBV7-2 to TRBJ2-1; 8 bases align to TRBD2. V dropped 1 base and J dropped 6; count of bases not matched to a gene: 8. From germline, CDR1 is SGHTA and CDR2 FQGNSA. CDR3 length equals 16 residues.

The CDR3 DNA follows: TGTGCCAGCAATCAAGAGTTCGAGCAGTACTTC. As protein: CASNQEFEQYF. J is TRBJ2-7 and V is TRBV7-9; no reliable D call. CDR1 is SEHNR and CDR2 is FQNEAQ in the germline V gene (reference sequence). The CDR3 loop spans 11 amino acids. Trimming pared 7 bases from V and 6 bases from J, leaving 10 bases between.

The V gene is TRBV28, the J gene TRBJ2-3; TRBD1 matches at 11 bases. The CDR3 is made up of 13 amino acids. V shed 8 bases, J shed 4 bases, and the junction held 2 bases outside the gene matches. Germline assignment: CDR1 MDHEN and CDR2 SYDVKM. Here the CDR3 reads CASSDRGPDTQYF. For the CDR3, the DNA is TGTGCCAGCTCGGACAGGGGGCCAGATACGCAGTATTTT.

The V gene is TRBV7-2, the J gene TRBJ2-3; D possibly corresponds to TRBD2 (5 bases). The CDR3 has 18 residues. Germline V lookup: CDR1 SGHTA, CDR2 FQGNSA. V dropped 3 bases and J dropped 1 base, with 20 bases sitting between them. The CDR3 sequence: CASSLWTLGADGTDTQYF. The CDR3 DNA follows: TGTGCCAGCAGCTTGTGGACTCTGGGAGCGGATGGCACAGATACGCAGTATTTT.

This clone was detected only once. The chain links TRBV6-5 to TRBJ2-1; a weak D match, TRBD1 (5 bases). CDR1 and CDR2 from the germline V gene are MNHEY and SVGAGI. With 7 bases removed from V and 1 base from J, the gap between germline ends came to 11 bases. The CDR3 length is 14 residues. CDR3 bases: TGTGCCAGCACGCTCAGGGTGTCCTACAATGAGCAGTTCTTC. It codes for CASTLRVSYNEQFF.

The J gene is TRBJ2-7, the V gene TRBV5-1, with D unresolved. Germline V gives CDR1 SGHRS, CDR2 YFSETQ. Trimming removed 9 bases at V and 6 bases at J, with 13 bases between. The CDR3 totals 11 residues. Written as DNA, the CDR3 is TGCGCCACCTACGGTCACCCCGAGCAGTACTTC. Translation: CATYGHPEQYF.

V is TRBV6-2 or TRBV6-3 and J is TRBJ2-2; TRBD2 agrees at 9 bases. Germline loops: CDR1 MNHEY, CDR2 SVGEGT. V lost 0 bases and J lost 4; bases outside the gene matches: 12. This CDR3 is 19 amino acids long. CDR3 in amino acids: CASSYSSASGVIFTGELFF. Here the CDR3 DNA reads TGTGCCAGCAGTTACTCGTCGGCTAGCGGGGTGATCTTCACCGGGGAGCTGTTTTTT.

The chain recombines TRBV28 with TRBJ1-6, with D perhaps matching TRBD1 (6 bases). Between the trimmed V and J ends, which lost 6 bases and 6 bases, there was a span of 15 bases. Looked up from germline, CDR1 is MDHEN and CDR2 is SYDVKM. The CDR3 loop spans 15 amino acids. Written as DNA, the CDR3 is TGTGCCAGCAGCCCCAACAGGGTCTCTAATTCACCCCTCCACTTT. It specifies CASSPNRVSNSPLHF.

This clone was recorded once. The chain couples TRBV6-2 or TRBV6-3 to TRBJ2-7; a possible D gene is TRBD1 (6 bases). In germline, CDR1 is MNHEY, CDR2 SVGEGT. The CDR3 loop spans 16 amino acids. Trimming removed 4 bases from V and 7 bases from J, with 23 bases in between. This chain's CDR3 is CASSSPDRPHYREQYF. For the CDR3, the DNA is TGTGCCAGCAGTTCCCCGGACAGACCTCATTATCGGGAGCAGTACTTC.